The present T cell receptor beta chain was sequenced within a study of spatial heterogeneity in lung cancer. Stated time point: sample taken at primary tumor resection. This clonotype was detected only a few times. V lost 7 bases and J 8 bases, leaving 15 bases between the germline ends. Germline assignment: CDR1 MNHEY and CDR2 SVGEGT. This CDR3 spans 13 amino acids. Each TCR cDNA molecule carried a unique molecular identifier. In TCRdb, the 5' RACE reads were re-called with MiXCR into one record per CDR3 protein. This table holds 90,000 to 95,000 distinct CDR3 sequences, over 9.5% found once. The sequence was obtained from a male donor with early-stage non-small cell lung cancer. This sample comprised PBMCs, obtained at surgery. The chain uses TRBV6-2 or TRBV6-3 and TRBJ2-1; D is unresolved. The chain's CDR3 is CASTPTLNHEQFF. CDR3 nucleotides: TGTGCCAGCACCCCCACGCTGAATCATGAGCAGTTCTTC.